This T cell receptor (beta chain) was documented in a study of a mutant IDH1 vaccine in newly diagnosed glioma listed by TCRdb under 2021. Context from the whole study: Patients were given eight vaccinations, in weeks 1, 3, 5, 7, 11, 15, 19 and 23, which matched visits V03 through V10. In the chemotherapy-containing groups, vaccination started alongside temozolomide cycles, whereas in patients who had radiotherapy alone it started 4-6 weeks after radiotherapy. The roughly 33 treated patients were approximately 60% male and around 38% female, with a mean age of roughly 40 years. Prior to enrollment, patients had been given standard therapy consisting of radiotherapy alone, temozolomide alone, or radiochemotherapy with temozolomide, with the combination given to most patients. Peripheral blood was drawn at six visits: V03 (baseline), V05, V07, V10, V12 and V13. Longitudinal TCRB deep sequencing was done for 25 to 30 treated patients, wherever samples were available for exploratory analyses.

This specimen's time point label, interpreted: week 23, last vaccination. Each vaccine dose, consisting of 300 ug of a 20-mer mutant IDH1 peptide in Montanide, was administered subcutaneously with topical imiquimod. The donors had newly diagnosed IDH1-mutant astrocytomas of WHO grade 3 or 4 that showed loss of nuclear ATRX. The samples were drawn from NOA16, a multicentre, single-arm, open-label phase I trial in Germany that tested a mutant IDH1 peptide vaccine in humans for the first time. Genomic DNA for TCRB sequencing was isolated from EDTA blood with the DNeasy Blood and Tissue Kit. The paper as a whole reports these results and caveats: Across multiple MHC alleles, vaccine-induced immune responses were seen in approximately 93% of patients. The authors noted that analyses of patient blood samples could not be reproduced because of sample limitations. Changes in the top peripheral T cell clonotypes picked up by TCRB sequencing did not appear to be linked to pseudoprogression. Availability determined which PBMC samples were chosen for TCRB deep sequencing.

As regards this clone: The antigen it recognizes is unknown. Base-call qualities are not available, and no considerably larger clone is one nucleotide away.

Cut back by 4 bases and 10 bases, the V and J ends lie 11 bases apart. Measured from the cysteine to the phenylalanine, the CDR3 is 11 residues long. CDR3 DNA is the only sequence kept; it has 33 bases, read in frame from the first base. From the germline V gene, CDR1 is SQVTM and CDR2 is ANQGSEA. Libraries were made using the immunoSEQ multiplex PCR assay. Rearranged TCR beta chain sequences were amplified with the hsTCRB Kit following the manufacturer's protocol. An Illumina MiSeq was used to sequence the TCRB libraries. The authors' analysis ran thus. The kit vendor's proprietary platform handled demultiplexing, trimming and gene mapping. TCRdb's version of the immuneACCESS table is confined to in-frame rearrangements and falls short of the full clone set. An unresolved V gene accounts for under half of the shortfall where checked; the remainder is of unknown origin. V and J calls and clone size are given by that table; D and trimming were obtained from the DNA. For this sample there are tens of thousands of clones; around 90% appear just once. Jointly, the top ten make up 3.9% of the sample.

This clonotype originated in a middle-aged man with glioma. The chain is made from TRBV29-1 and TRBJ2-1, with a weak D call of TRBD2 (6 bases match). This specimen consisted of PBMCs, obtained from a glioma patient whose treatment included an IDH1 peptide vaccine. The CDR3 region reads CSVVWRAEQFF. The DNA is TGCAGCGTTGTCTGGAGGGCCGAGCAGTTCTTC.